This TCR beta chain was obtained from a study of Ad26.COV2.S vaccination and SARS-CoV-2 variants. Using immunoSEQ multiplex PCR, the repertoire was profiled, and TCRdb retains in-frame clones only, with some absent. The data hold 440,000 or so clones, with 89% observed a single time. V was pared by 6 bases and J by 5 bases, with 19 bases between. Looked up from germline, CDR1 is KGHSH and CDR2 is LQKENI. The CDR3 runs 15 residues. This clone was seen a few times. The treatment denotes: approximately 18 received Ad26.COV2.S at low or high dose, single or two shots; 5 received placebo; per-sample allocation not given. Sampling took place 63 days after the first vaccine or placebo injection.

The receptor's source is a person between 18 and 65 years old who received the Ad26.COV2.S COVID-19 vaccine or a placebo. Sequenced here: peripheral blood, sampled in a trial of Ad26.COV2.S vaccine versus placebo. V usage is TRBV18 and J usage is TRBJ2-5, with D possibly matching TRBD1 (6 bases). The CDR3 nucleotides are TGTGCCAGCTCTCGGACCCCCAGGGGTGGGGAGACCCAGTACTTC. Translation gives CASSRTPRGGETQYF.